The 6 T cell receptor beta chains below were found in one sample sequenced in a study of TET2 disruption in CD19-targeted CAR T cells. No antigens are known for them. Stated treatment: autologous CTL019 cells: CD19 CAR with 4-1BB and CD3 zeta domains. Assay used: immunoSEQ multiplex PCR; TCRdb lists only in-frame clones, some missing. The sample holds 25,000 to 30,000 clones. Sequences were derived from CD8- CAR+ T cells sorted from cultured blood T cells, sampled for CD19 CAR T cell therapy. The subset here: CD8-negative CAR-positive T cells from the infusion product. These receptors originate from a man between 65 and 79 years old with chronic lymphocytic leukemia.

A note on this clone: The read is 3 residues too short to cover the CDR3 end, so that end is filled in from the germline J gene. V usage is TRBV2 and J usage is TRBJ2-1, with TRBD2 identical over 9 bases. Losses at the gene ends were 2 bases for V and 6 bases for J; bases not matched to a gene: 5. CDR3 size: 15 residues. From germline, CDR1 is SNHLY and CDR2 FYNNEI. CDR3 residues: CASSERASGVNEQFF. CDR3 DNA, as far as it was read: TGTGCCAGCAGTGAAAGGGCTAGCGGGGTCAATGAG.

A note on this clone: The missing CDR3 end, 3 residues past where the read stops, is filled in from the germline J gene. This sample also contains other DNA sequences that code for the same CDR3. This chain links TRBV29-1 with TRBJ2-5, with D maybe TRBD1 (5 bases). Germline values: CDR1 SQVTM, CDR2 ANQGSEA. The V and J ends lost 3 bases and 5 bases respectively, with 10 bases between them. CDR3 length: 12 residues. The CDR3 bases that were read are TGCAGCGTTGATAGGGGTCGGGAGACC. Protein sequence: CSVDRGRET. The complete CDR3 protein is CSVDRGRETQYF.

Details on this clone: The read terminates 3 residues ahead of where the CDR3 ends, so the germline J gene completes it. V is TRBV6-1 and J is TRBJ1-2; no clear D. Germline lookup yields CDR1 MNHNS and CDR2 SASEGT. The CDR3 loop spans 14 amino acids. The sequenced part of the CDR3 DNA is TGTGCCAGCAGTGAAGGAGGAGGCACAGATACC. Its protein is CASSEGGGTDT. In full, the CDR3 reads CASSEGGGTDTYTF.

About this clone: The read is 3 residues too short to cover the CDR3 end, so that end is filled in from the germline J gene. The chain carries TRBV6-2 or TRBV6-3 and TRBJ2-4; 8 bases fit TRBD1. CDR1 and CDR2 from the germline V gene are MNHEY and SVGEGT. The CDR3 runs to 13 residues. CDR3: CASRGQGQETQYF. The DNA read from the CDR3 is TGTGCCAGCAGAGGACAGGGACAAGAGACT.

With respect to this clone: The DNA ends 3 residues before the CDR3 does, and the rest of the CDR3 is filled in from the germline J gene. The J gene is TRBJ1-1, the V gene TRBV12-3 or TRBV12-4, with D possibly matching TRBD1 (6 bases). V lost 6 bases and J 5 bases, leaving 16 bases between the germline ends. The CDR3 is 14 residues long. The CDR3 reads CASRKKGVLTEAFF. Incomplete CDR3 DNA: TGTGCCAGCAGGAAAAAGGGGGTCCTGACTGAA.

With regard to this clone: Sequencing ends 3 residues short of the CDR3 end; the germline J gene provides the rest. The chain has TRBV7-3 and TRBJ1-2; D not resolved. CDR1 and CDR2 from the germline V gene are SGHTA and FQGTGA. The CDR3 consists of 16 residues. The covered CDR3 bases are TGTGCCAGCAGCCTCAGGACGGGGAGCTGGTCCTACGAC. This encodes CASSLRTGSWSYD. The CDR3 as a whole reads CASSLRTGSWSYDYTF.